The sample holds a few counts of the clone carrying this TCR beta chain. Patients with uncontrolled infections, other autoimmune diseases, pregnancy or lactation were excluded. Every diagnosis used clinical symptoms, serum thyroxine and TRAb, thyroid ultrasound and orbital computed tomography. Cells are PBMCs isolated from 10 ml of fresh blood. RNA transcripts were the template for amplifying TCR beta CDR3 regions. The HTBI set primed first-round TCR CDR3 RT-PCR. TCRdb re-called the multiplex PCR reads with MiXCR, one entry per CDR3 protein. The table shows about 250,000 distinct CDR3 sequences, with roughly 20% occurring only once. The sample comes from a study of T cells in Graves' hyperthyroidism and ophthalmopathy. The sample was blood. The TCR sequence derives from a young man with Graves' ophthalmopathy.

CDR3 residues: CASIRTGPLDEQYF. The DNA for the CDR3 is TGTGCCAGTATCCGGACAGGCCCCTTGGACGAGCAGTACTTC. The chain combines TRBV19 with TRBJ2-7; 7 bases are shared with TRBD1. The germline V gene encodes CDR1 LNHDA and CDR2 SQIVND (reference sequence). Trimming cost V 7 bases and J 5 bases; bases outside gene matches: 11. The CDR3 totals 14 residues.